What follows are 10 T cell receptor beta chains derived from one specimen sequenced in a study of T cell clonotyping in hematopoietic cell transplantation. The data were produced by immunoSEQ multiplex PCR, yet TCRdb's version contains in-frame clones alone and is incomplete. The sample consists of 30,000 or so clones, about 90% of them appearing once. The source material was PBMCs, sampled 100 days after allogeneic stem cell transplant. Receptors were obtained from a female patient in her 50s who had an allogeneic stem cell transplant from a related donor, so the T cells may come from the graft donor. Some clones in this sample may be carry-over from other donors' samples.

This clone was seen a handful of times. The rearrangement links TRBV4-1 to TRBJ1-2, with D tentatively TRBD1 (5 bases). Germline V CDR1 and CDR2: MGHRA, YSYEKL. Trimming stripped 1 base from V and 3 bases from J, with 9 bases between. The CDR3 length is 14 residues. The CDR3 DNA sequence: TGCGCCAGCAGCCAAGTCGGGACCGACTATGGCTACACCTTC. Residues: CASSQVGTDYGYTF.

V and J are TRBV4-2 and TRBJ2-2; D remains unclear. This CDR3 has 12 amino acids. Trimming removed 1 base at V and 7 bases at J, with 4 bases between. The germline V gene encodes CDR1 LGHNA and CDR2 YNFKEQ. CDR3 residues: CASSQAGGELFF. In DNA, the CDR3 is TGTGCCAGCAGCCAAGCTGGCGGGGAGCTGTTTTTT.

V and J are TRBV11-1 and TRBJ1-1; D not resolved. With 2 bases removed from V and 0 bases from J, the gap between germline ends came to 10 bases. This CDR3 is built from 15 residues. Germline CDR1 SGHAT, CDR2 FQDESV (reference sequence). CDR3 DNA sequence: TGTGCCAGCAGCTTACCCAGGACGGTGAACACTGAAGCTTTCTTT. It specifies CASSLPRTVNTEAFF.

The chain is built from TRBV28 and TRBJ2-1; tentative D call: TRBD2 (5 bases). Germline V lookup: CDR1 MDHEN, CDR2 SYDVKM. The V end was cut by 10 bases, the J end by 16 bases, with 20 bases between. The CDR3 runs to 11 residues. The CDR3 reads CATGDRDRCFF. As DNA, the CDR3 is TGTGCCACCGGAGACCGGGATCGGTGCTTCTTC.

This rearrangement joins TRBV5-1 to TRBJ2-7; no definite D call. Per the germline V gene, CDR1 is SGHRS and CDR2 is YFSETQ. CDR3 length equals 12 residues. The V gene lost 4 bases and the J gene lost 4 bases, with 9 bases spanning the gap. CDR3: CASSLGQYEQYF. DNA for the CDR3: TGCGCCAGCAGCCTTGGGCAGTACGAGCAGTACTTC.

The V call is TRBV7-2, the J call TRBJ1-1; D perhaps matches TRBD1 (5 bases). CDR3 length: 15 residues. Germline V lookup: CDR1 SGHTA, CDR2 FQGNSA. Trimming pared 1 base from V and 3 bases from J, leaving 12 bases between. CDR3 coding DNA: TGTGCCAGCAGCTTAGATCCGGGGGGTTACACTGAAGCTTTCTTT. Its translation is CASSLDPGGYTEAFF. Full variable domain (outside the CDR3, taken from reference TRBV7-2 and TRBJ1-1): GAGVSQSPSNKVTEKGKDVELRCDPISGHTALYWYRQSLGQGLEFLIYFQGNSAPDKSGLPSDRFSAERTGGSVSTLTIQRTQQEDSAVYLCASSLDPGGYTEAFFGQGTRLTVV.

V gene TRBV9 combines with J gene TRBJ1-2; no reliable D call. V lost 0 bases, J lost 0 bases, and 9 bases lay in between. The CDR3 consists of 15 residues. Germline V gene lookup returns CDR1 SGDLS and CDR2 YYNGEE. CDR3 protein: CASSVGHSSNYGYTF. The DNA for the CDR3 is TGTGCCAGCAGCGTAGGTCACAGTTCTAACTATGGCTACACCTTC. Looking up the rest from reference TRBV9 and TRBJ1-2 gives the full variable domain: DSGVTQTPKHLITATGQRVTLRCSPRSGDLSVYWYQQSLDQGLQFLIQYYNGEERAKGNILERFSAQQFPDLHSELNLSSLELGDSALYFCASSVGHSSNYGYTFGSGTRLTVV.

This clone showed up just a few times. The chain has TRBV7-2 and TRBJ1-6; 9 bases match TRBD1. V lost 5 bases to trimming and J lost 7 bases; unmatched junction nucleotides: 6. There are 15 residues in the CDR3. Germline V CDR1 and CDR2: SGHTA, FQGNSA. CDR3 coding DNA: TGTGCCAGCAGCCCCAGACAGGGGGGCAATTCACCCCTCCACTTT. Encoded protein: CASSPRQGGNSPLHF.

CDR3 residues: CASSEGPWNTGELFF. The DNA for the CDR3 is TGTGCCAGCAGTGAAGGACCGTGGAACACCGGGGAGCTGTTTTTT. The chain uses TRBV7-2 and TRBJ2-2, with D uncertain. Trimming removed 6 bases at V and 1 base at J, with 12 bases between. CDR1 is SGHTA, CDR2 FQGNSA, per germline. This CDR3 is built from 15 residues. Combining the CDR3 with reference TRBV7-2 and TRBJ2-2 gives the whole variable domain GAGVSQSPSNKVTEKGKDVELRCDPISGHTALYWYRQSLGQGLEFLIYFQGNSAPDKSGLPSDRFSAERTGGSVSTLTIQRTQQEDSAVYLCASSEGPWNTGELFFGEGSRLTVL.

The chain recombines TRBV11-3 with TRBJ2-3, with 10 bases identical to TRBD2. Germline lookup yields CDR1 SGHNT and CDR2 YENEEA. This CDR3 spans 14 amino acids. The V segment lost 4 bases and the J segment 6 bases; nucleotides outside the gene matches: 4. The chain's CDR3 is CASSYGLAADTQYF. CDR3 coding DNA: TGTGCCAGCAGCTACGGACTAGCGGCGGATACGCAGTATTTT.